One TCR beta chain is described in this entry. Its antigen is currently unknown. The V end was cut by 0 bases, the J end by 4 bases, with 12 bases between. This CDR3 is 14 amino acids long. Germline values: CDR1 DFQATT, CDR2 SNEGSKA (reference sequence). MiXCR was run by TCRdb on the 5' RACE reads, yielding one entry per CDR3 protein. The sample yields almost 550,000 distinct CDR3 sequences, approximately 20% seen once. These data originate in a study of T-cell memory formation after mild COVID-19. Study-wide results and limits: In pre-infection memory, a portion of responding clones appeared, which suggested that cross-reactive memory joined. A second wave of clones peaked on day 37, and their SARS-CoV-2 specificity went unconfirmed.

This TCR was recovered from an adult woman who had mild COVID-19 (a few samples of this study predate the infection). Cell type and time point are not known. The chain employs TRBV20-1 and TRBJ1-2; D gene uncertain. Sequences were obtained from PBMCs or a T cell subset sorted from them (not recorded which). This chain's CDR3 is CSARDPTGVYGYTF. CDR3 nucleotides: TGCAGTGCTAGAGATCCTACGGGAGTCTATGGCTACACCTTC.